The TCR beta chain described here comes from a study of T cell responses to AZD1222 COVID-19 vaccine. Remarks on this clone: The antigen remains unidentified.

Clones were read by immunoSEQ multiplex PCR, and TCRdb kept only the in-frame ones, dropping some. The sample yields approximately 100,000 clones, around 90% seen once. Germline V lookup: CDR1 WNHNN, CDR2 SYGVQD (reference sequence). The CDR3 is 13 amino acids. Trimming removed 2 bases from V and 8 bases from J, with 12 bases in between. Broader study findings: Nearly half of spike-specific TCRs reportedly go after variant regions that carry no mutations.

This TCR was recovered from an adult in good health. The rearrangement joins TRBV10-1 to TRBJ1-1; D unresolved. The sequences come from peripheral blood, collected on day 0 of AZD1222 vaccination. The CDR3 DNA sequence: TGCGCCAGCAGTGAGGGGAGGACGGTAGAAGCTTTCTTT. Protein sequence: CASSEGRTVEAFF.